Listed below are T cell receptor beta chains from one sample, sequenced in a study of blood T cell repertoires in COVID-19. Sequencing used immunoSEQ multiplex PCR; TCRdb keeps in-frame clones, though not all of them. The profile covers 130,000 or so clones, with roughly 84% appearing a single time and approximately 1.5% taken by the ten largest. The material sequenced was peripheral blood. Receptors originate from a man in his fifties or sixties with acute or convalescent COVID-19. Both conserved end residues are part of each CDR3. D genes are given only for firm matches. Size tells how often a clone was seen (once, few, many) or the class of an expanded clone, and some rows leave it out.

>TRBV5-1|-|TRBJ2-3|TRBD1
TGCGCCAGCAGCTTGTGGGGACAGGGGACAGATACGCAGTATTTT
CASSLWGQGTDTQYF
>TRBV11-2|-|TRBJ1-2|TRBD1
TGTGCCAGCAGCTTAGATCCGGACAGGGTAGGAGGCTACACCTTC
CASSLDPDRVGGYTF
>TRBV5-1|-|TRBJ1-3|TRBD1
TGCGCCAGCAGCCTTCAACCCGGGACAGGGAACACCATATATTTT
CASSLQPGTGNTIYF
>TRBV5-1|once|TRBJ2-1|TRBD2
TGCGCCAGCAGCGAACTAGCGGCCAGCTCCTACAATGAGCAGTTCTTC
CASSELAASSYNEQFF
>TRBV6-5|-|TRBJ2-2|-
TGTGCCAGCTCACTGATTAGCGGAAACACCGGGGAGCTGTTTTTT
CASSLISGNTGELFF
>TRBV5-5|-|TRBJ1-3|-
TGTGCCAGCAGCTTGGATAGCGGCGGCAGCTCTGGAAACACCATATATTTT
CASSLDSGGSSGNTIYF
>TRBV28|few|TRBJ1-1|TRBD1
TGTGCCAGCAGTTTGTCGGGACAGGGAGTGAGTGCTTTCTTT
CASSLSGQGVSAFF
>TRBV10-3|-|TRBJ1-2|-
TGTGCCATCAGTGATGTCGGACACCTCGACTGGGGCTACACCTTC
CAISDVGHLDWGYTF
>TRBV7-3|-|TRBJ1-1|-
TGTGCCAGCAGCTCCAACTCGAGGGGGTTCGACTTGAACACTGAAGCTTTCTTT
CASSSNSRGFDLNTEAFF
>TRBV21-1|-|TRBJ2-3|-
TGTGCCAGCACCATTCAGGGAACTGGGACTAGCGGTGAGGACGGCACAGATACGCAGTATTTT
CASTIQGTGTSGEDGTDTQYF
>TRBV19|-|TRBJ2-3|-
TGTGCCAGTAGTCTTACAGGGACCCACACAGATACGCAGTATTTT
CASSLTGTHTDTQYF
>TRBV20-1|-|TRBJ1-6|-
TGCAGTGCTAGTGCGGGGGTCGTAGACTCACCCCTCCACTTT
CSASAGVVDSPLHF
>TRBV19|-|TRBJ2-7|-
TGTGCCAGTAGCTCAGGACAGCGACGCCACGAGCAGTACTTC
CASSSGQRRHEQYF
>TRBV5-1|-|TRBJ2-7|-
TGCGCCAGCAGCTTACAGACATTCTCCTACGAGCAGTACTTC
CASSLQTFSYEQYF
>TRBV11-3|-|TRBJ1-1|TRBD1
TGTGCCAGCAGCCCCGGACAGGGTGAAGCTTTCTTT
CASSPGQGEAFF
>TRBV6-6|once|TRBJ2-7|TRBD1
TGTGCCAGCAGTCGACCCGCGTTACAGGGGGCGATCCTCTACGAGCAGTACTTC
CASSRPALQGAILYEQYF
>TRBV30|-|TRBJ2-2|TRBD2
TGTGCCTGGAGTAGACTAGCGACCGGGGAGCTGTTTTTT
CAWSRLATGELFF
>TRBV7-3|-|TRBJ2-7|TRBD2
TGTGCCAGCAGCTTAGAACCTAGCGGGAGGGCCGCTGGCGAGCAGTACTTC
CASSLEPSGRAAGEQYF
>TRBV24-1|-|TRBJ2-5|TRBD2
TGTGCCACCAGTGACACTAGCGGGAACCAATTACAAGAGACCCAGTACTTC
CATSDTSGNQLQETQYF
>TRBV11-2|-|TRBJ2-7|TRBD2
TGTGCCAGCAGCTTAGTTTCTAGCGGAGCCTACGAGCAGTACTTC
CASSLVSSGAYEQYF
>TRBV25-1|-|TRBJ1-1|TRBD1
TGTGCCAGCAGTGGGACAGGGGGCTTCTCGGGAACTGAAGCTTTCTTT
CASSGTGGFSGTEAFF
>TRBV18|-|TRBJ1-3|-
TGTGCCAGCTCATCGGACAGTAGAAACACCATATATTTT
CASSSDSRNTIYF
>TRBV7-9|few|TRBJ2-2|-
TGTGCCAGCAGTCAACCTGACAGATACACCGGGGAGCTGTTTTTT
CASSQPDRYTGELFF